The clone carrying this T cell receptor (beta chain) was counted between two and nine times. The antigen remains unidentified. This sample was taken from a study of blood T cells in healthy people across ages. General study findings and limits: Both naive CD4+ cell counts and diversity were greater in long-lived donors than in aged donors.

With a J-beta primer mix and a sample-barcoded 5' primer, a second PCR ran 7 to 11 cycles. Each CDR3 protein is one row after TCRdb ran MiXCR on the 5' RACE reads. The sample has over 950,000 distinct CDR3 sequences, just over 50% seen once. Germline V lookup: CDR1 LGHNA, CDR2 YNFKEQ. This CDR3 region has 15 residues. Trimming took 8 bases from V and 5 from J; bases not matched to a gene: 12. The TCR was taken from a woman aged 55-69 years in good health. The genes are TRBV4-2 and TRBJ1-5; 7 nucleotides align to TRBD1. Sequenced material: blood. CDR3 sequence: CASSARGRPDQPQHF. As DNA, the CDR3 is TGTGCCAGCTCCGCCAGGGGGAGGCCAGATCAGCCCCAGCATTTT.